This TCR beta chain was retrieved from a study of chemoradiotherapy in HPV16-positive cancers. General observations from the study: Non-HPV-specific T cells did not expand in tumors during treatment, whereas candidate HPV-specific clones and E7-related motifs did. Functional assays defining HPV-specific T cells used only two HPV16-positive patients.

The assay was immunoSEQ multiplex PCR, and TCRdb's table has in-frame clones only and misses some. The top ten clones hold around 2.6% of a sample with thousands of clones, roughly 90% of them seen once. Germline V gene lookup returns CDR1 SGHRS and CDR2 YFSETQ. The CDR3 has 18 amino acids. V was clipped by 0 bases and J by 0 bases; unmatched bases: 6. For this clone: The antigen is undetermined.

This receptor was taken from a human donor with HPV-associated anogenital cancer. This chain connects TRBV5-1 to TRBJ2-3, with 11 bases matching TRBD2. Specimen: tumor tissue, collected from a patient who underwent chemoradiotherapy. The CDR3 is CASSLEGLAGGSTDTQYF. The CDR3 nucleotides are TGCGCCAGCAGCTTGGAGGGGCTAGCGGGAGGAAGCACAGATACGCAGTATTTT.